A selection of T cell receptor beta chains follows, all from one sample in a study of T cells in localized non-small cell lung cancer. Profiled with immunoSEQ multiplex PCR; TCRdb holds only in-frame clones, not every one. This sample carries 1,900 or so clones, roughly 23% of them seen once, and the ten largest clones take approximately 16%. The starting material was lung tumor tissue, obtained before any cancer treatment. The origin of the receptors is a female donor older than 55 with stage II squamous cell lung carcinoma. The CDR3 runs from the conserved cysteine through the conserved F or W. D genes are given only for firm matches. Clone size, where shown, is once, few, many, or a class for clones that have expanded.

- | TRBJ2-6 | TRBD2 | TRBV11-3 | CASSSPSGTSGANVLTF | TGTGCCAGCAGCTCGCCTAGCGGGACCTCTGGGGCCAACGTCCTGACTTTC
- | TRBJ2-5 | TRBD2 | TRBV2 | CATSAGTGGETQYF | TGTGCCACCTCAGCTGGGACGGGGGGAGAGACCCAGTACTTC
- | TRBJ1-1 | - | TRBV18 | CASSPPGRENTEAFF | TGTGCCAGCTCACCACCGGGGCGGGAAAACACTGAAGCTTTCTTT
few | TRBJ1-2 | - | TRBV27 | CASSSSPQAPYTF | TGTGCCAGCAGTTCGTCCCCCCAGGCCCCCTACACCTTC
- | TRBJ2-7 | - | TRBV18 | CASSTPDSGPYEQYF | TGTGCCAGCTCCACGCCGGACAGCGGTCCCTACGAGCAGTACTTC
- | TRBJ1-5 | - | TRBV15 | CATSGGPGNQPQHF | TGTGCCACCAGTGGGGGGCCCGGCAATCAGCCCCAGCATTTT
few | TRBJ1-1 | TRBD1 | TRBV11-3 | CASSSISSGTVNTEAFF | TGTGCCAGCAGCTCAATCTCTTCCGGGACAGTGAACACTGAAGCTTTCTTT
medium-sized | TRBJ2-5 | - | TRBV11-3 | CASRPSSGGHLKTQYF | TGTGCCAGCAGACCCTCTTCCGGGGGACACTTGAAGACCCAGTACTTC
medium-sized | TRBJ1-3 | - | TRBV11-3 | CASRMGGPGNTIYF | TGTGCCAGCAGAATGGGGGGGCCTGGAAACACCATATATTTT
- | TRBJ2-5 | - | TRBV5-1 | CASSTRGAGETQYF | TGCGCCAGCAGCACCCGGGGGGCCGGGGAGACCCAGTACTTC
- | TRBJ1-1 | - | TRBV11-3 | CASSKQAVIPEAFF | TGTGCCAGCAGTAAACAGGCGGTTATCCCTGAAGCTTTCTTT
- | TRBJ2-3 | TRBD2 | TRBV29-1 | CSVGREGRPDTQYF | TGCAGCGTAGGGAGGGAAGGTCGACCAGATACGCAGTATTTT
- | TRBJ1-2 | TRBD1 | TRBV19 | CASSSRGEGYTF | TGTGCCAGTAGTAGCAGGGGGGAAGGCTACACCTTC
few | TRBJ2-2 | - | TRBV14 | CASSHGTATGELFF | TGTGCCAGCAGTCACGGGACGGCGACCGGGGAGCTGTTTTTT
- | TRBJ2-7 | TRBD2 | TRBV10-2 | CASSEGTSASQYF | TGCGCCAGCAGTGAAGGGACTAGCGCCTCGCAGTACTTC
- | TRBJ1-1 | - | TRBV6-8 | CASSARQIVTEAFF | TGTGCCAGCAGTGCCCGACAGATCGTCACTGAAGCTTTCTTT
- | TRBJ1-1 | - | TRBV6-8 | CASSYSHTMNTEAFF | TGTGCCAGCAGTTACTCTCATACCATGAACACTGAAGCTTTCTTT
few | TRBJ1-3 | - | TRBV19 | CASSAAAFGNTIYF | TGTGCCAGTAGTGCCGCGGCTTTCGGAAACACCATATATTTT
- | TRBJ2-1 | TRBD2 | TRBV5-1 | CASSSAVAGGPNEQFF | TGCGCCAGCAGCTCAGCGGTAGCGGGAGGGCCGAATGAGCAGTTCTTC
few | TRBJ1-4 | TRBD1 | TRBV9 | CASSPLDRGGDEKLFF | TGTGCCAGCAGTCCCTTAGACAGGGGCGGCGATGAAAAACTGTTTTTT